This TCR beta chain came from a study of control samples from healthy donors and cancer patients. The table came from immunoSEQ multiplex PCR; TCRdb's copy has only in-frame clones and leaves some out. The sample shows 57,000 or so clones, approximately 94% of them seen only once. Sequencing was performed on blood. The sequence derives from a man aged 30 to 39 in good health.

The CDR3 coding sequence is TGTGCCAGCAGTGAATGGGGGGATGGGGACAGCCTTCTGGATGAGCAGTTCTTC. It codes for CASSEWGDGDSLLDEQFF. The chain couples TRBV25-1 to TRBJ2-1; D might be TRBD1 (7 bases). Between the trimmed V and J ends, which lost 1 base and 8 bases, there was a span of 24 bases. This CDR3 has 18 residues. Looked up from germline, CDR1 is MGHDK and CDR2 is SYGVNS.